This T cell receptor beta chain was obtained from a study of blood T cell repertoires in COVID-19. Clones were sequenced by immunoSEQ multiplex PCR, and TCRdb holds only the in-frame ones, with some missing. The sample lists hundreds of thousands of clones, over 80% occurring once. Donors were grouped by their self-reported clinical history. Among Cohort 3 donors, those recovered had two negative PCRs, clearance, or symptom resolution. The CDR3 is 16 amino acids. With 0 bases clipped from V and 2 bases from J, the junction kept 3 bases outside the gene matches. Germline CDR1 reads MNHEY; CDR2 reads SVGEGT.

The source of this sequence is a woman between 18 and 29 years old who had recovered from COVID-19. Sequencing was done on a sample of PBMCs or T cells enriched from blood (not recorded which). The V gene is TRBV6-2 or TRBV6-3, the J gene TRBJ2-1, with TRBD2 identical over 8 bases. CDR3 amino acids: CASSYSAGGPYNEQFF. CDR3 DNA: TGTGCCAGCAGTTACTCTGCGGGGGGTCCCTACAATGAGCAGTTCTTC.